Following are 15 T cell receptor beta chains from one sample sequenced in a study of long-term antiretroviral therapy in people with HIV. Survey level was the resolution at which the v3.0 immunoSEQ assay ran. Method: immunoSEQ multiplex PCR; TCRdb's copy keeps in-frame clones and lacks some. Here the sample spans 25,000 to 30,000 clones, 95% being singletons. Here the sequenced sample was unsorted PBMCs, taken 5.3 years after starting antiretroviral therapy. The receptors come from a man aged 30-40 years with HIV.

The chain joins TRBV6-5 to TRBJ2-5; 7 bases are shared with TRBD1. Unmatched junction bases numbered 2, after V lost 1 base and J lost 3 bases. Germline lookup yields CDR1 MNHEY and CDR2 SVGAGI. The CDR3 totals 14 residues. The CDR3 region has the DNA TGTGCCAGCAGTTACTTCCAGGGGGAAGAGACCCAGTACTTC. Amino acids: CASSYFQGEETQYF.

CDR3 protein: CASSQMTVPEAFF. The CDR3 coding sequence is TGTGCCAGCAGCCAAATGACAGTTCCTGAAGCTTTCTTT. This chain joins TRBV7-3 and TRBJ1-1; D is possibly TRBD1 (5 bases). Germline-derived CDR1 and CDR2 are SGHTA and FQGTGA. V shed 5 bases and J shed 6 bases, with 13 bases lying between them. This CDR3 region has 13 residues.

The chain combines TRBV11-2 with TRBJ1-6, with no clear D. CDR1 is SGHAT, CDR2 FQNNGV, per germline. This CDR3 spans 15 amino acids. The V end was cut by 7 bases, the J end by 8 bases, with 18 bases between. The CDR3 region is CASTPDLGLDSPLHF. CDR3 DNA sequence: TGTGCCAGCACTCCCGATTTAGGGCTTGATTCACCCCTCCACTTT.

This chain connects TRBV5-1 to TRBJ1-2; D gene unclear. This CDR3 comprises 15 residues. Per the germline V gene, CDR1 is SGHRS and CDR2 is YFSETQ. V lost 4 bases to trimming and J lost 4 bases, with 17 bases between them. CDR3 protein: CASSNGPGGFYGYTF. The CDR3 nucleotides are TGCGCCAGCAGCAATGGGCCGGGCGGATTCTATGGCTACACCTTC. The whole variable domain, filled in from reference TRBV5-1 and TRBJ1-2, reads KAGVTQTPRYLIKTRGQQVTLSCSPISGHRSVSWYQQTPGQGLQFLFEYFSETQRNKGNFPGRFSGRQFSNSRSEMNVSTLELGDSALYLCASSNGPGGFYGYTFGSGTRLTVV.

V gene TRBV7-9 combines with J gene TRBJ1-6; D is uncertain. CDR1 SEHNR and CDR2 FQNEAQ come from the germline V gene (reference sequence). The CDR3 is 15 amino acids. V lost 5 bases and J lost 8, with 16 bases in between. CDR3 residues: CASSPTDQWDSPLHF. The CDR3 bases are TGTGCCAGCAGCCCTACCGACCAGTGGGATTCACCCCTCCACTTT.

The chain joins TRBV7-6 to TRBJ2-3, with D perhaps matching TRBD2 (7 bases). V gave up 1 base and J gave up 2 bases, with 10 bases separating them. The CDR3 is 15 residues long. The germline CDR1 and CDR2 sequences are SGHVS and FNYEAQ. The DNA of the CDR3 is TGTGCCAGCAGCTTAGGAGGGGGGGACACAGATACGCAGTATTTT. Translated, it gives CASSLGGGDTDTQYF.

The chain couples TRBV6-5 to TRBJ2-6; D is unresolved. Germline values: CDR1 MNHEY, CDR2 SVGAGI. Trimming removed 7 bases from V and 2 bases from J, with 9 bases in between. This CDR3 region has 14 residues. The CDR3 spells CASTLATGANVLTF. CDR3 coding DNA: TGTGCCAGCACCTTAGCTACTGGGGCCAACGTCCTGACTTTC.

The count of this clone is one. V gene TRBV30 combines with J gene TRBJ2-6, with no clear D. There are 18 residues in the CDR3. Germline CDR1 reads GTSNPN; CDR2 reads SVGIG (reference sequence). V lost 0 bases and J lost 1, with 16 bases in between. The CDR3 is CAWSVIGYLRSGANVLTF. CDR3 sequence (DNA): TGTGCCTGGAGTGTAATTGGGTACTTGAGGTCTGGGGCCAACGTCCTGACTTTC.

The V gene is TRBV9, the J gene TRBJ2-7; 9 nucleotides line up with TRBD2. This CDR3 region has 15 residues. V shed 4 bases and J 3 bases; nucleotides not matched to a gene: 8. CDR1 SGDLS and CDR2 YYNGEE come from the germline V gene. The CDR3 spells CASSPLSGGIYEQYF. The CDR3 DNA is TGTGCCAGCAGCCCCCTTAGCGGGGGTATCTACGAGCAGTACTTC.

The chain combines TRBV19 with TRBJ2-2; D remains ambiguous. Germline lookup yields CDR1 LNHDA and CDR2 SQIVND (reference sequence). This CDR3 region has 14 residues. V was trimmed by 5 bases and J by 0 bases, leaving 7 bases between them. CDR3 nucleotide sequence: TGTGCCAGTAGTTCCGGACCGAACACCGGGGAGCTGTTTTTT. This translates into CASSSGPNTGELFF.

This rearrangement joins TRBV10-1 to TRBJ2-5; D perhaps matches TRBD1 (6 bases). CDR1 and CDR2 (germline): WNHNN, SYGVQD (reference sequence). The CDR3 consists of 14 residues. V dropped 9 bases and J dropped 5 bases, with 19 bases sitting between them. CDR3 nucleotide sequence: TGCGCCAGTCTTTTGGCAGGGGAAGAGGAGACCCAGTACTTC. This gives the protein CASLLAGEEETQYF.

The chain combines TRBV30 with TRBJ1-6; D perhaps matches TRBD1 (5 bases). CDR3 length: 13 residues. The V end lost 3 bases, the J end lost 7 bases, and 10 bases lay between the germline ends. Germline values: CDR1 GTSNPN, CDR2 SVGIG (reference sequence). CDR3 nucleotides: TGTGCCTGGAGCCCCGGGGGGAATTCACCCCTCCACTTT. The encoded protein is CAWSPGGNSPLHF. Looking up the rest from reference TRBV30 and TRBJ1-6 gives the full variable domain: SQTIHQWPATLVQPVGSPLSLECTVEGTSNPNLYWYRQAAGRGLQLLFYSVGIGQISSEVPQNLSASRPQDRQFILSSKKLLLSDSGFYLCAWSPGGNSPLHFGNGTRLTVT.

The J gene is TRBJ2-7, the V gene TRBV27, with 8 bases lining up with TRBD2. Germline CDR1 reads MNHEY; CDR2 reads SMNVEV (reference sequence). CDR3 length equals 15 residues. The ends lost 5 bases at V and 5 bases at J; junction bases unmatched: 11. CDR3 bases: TGTGCCAGCAGTAGGGCTTTAGCGGGACACGACGAGCAGTACTTC. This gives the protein CASSRALAGHDEQYF.

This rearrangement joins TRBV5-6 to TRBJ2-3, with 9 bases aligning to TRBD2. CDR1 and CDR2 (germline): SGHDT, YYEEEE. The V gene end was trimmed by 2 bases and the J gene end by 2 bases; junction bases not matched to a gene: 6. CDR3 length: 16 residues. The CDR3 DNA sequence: TGTGCCAGCAGCTTTGGTTTAGCGGGGGACACAGATACGCAGTATTTT. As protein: CASSFGLAGDTDTQYF.

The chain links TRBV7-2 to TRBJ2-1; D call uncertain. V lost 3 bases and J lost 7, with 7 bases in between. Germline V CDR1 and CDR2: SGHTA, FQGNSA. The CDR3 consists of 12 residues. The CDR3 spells CASSFWGNEQFF. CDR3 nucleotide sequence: TGTGCCAGCAGCTTTTGGGGAAATGAGCAGTTCTTC.